This entry lists 18 T cell receptor beta chains sequenced from one sample in a study of siplizumab effects on memory and regulatory T cells. TCRdb keeps only in-frame clones here, not all; method: immunoSEQ multiplex PCR. The table shows tens of thousands of clones, with roughly nine tenths occurring only once. Material: CD8+ T cells sorted from blood. These receptors were obtained from a human donor in good health.

The chain is built from TRBV19 and TRBJ2-2; a weak D match, TRBD2 (6 bases). The V gene lost 3 bases and the J gene lost 3 bases, with 14 bases spanning the gap. In germline, CDR1 is LNHDA, CDR2 SQIVND (reference sequence). CDR3 size: 16 residues. In DNA, the CDR3 is TGTGCCAGTAGTATTGGACTAACCCTTTACACCGGGGAGCTGTTTTTT. Protein sequence: CASSIGLTLYTGELFF. The variable domain in full, with the rest retrieved from reference TRBV19 and TRBJ2-2, is DGGITQSPKYLFRKEGQNVTLSCEQNLNHDAMYWYRQDPGQGLRLIYYSQIVNDFQKGDIAEGYSVSREKKESFPLTVTSAQKNPTAFYLCASSIGLTLYTGELFFGEGSRLTVL.

This chain joins TRBV27 and TRBJ1-2; tentative D call: TRBD1 (5 bases). The germline V and J ends were trimmed by 1 base and 5 bases, with 17 bases remaining between them. Germline V lookup: CDR1 MNHEY, CDR2 SMNVEV (reference sequence). CDR3 length: 16 amino acids. This chain's CDR3 is CASSLFPLPGGYGYTF. DNA for the CDR3: TGTGCCAGCAGTTTATTCCCCCTCCCGGGGGGATATGGCTACACCTTC.

The DNA of the CDR3 is TGTGCCAGTAGTATAGTTCTGGGTGTCGGCACTGAAGCTTTCTTT. This sequence encodes CASSIVLGVGTEAFF. This rearrangement joins TRBV19 to TRBJ1-1, with no clear D. Trimming took 1 base from V and 4 from J, leaving 13 bases between them. The CDR3 is 15 amino acids. From germline, CDR1 is LNHDA and CDR2 SQIVND (reference sequence).

The genes are TRBV2 and TRBJ2-1, with 11 positions matching TRBD2. The germline gives CDR1 SNHLY, CDR2 FYNNEI. The CDR3 has 15 residues. V dropped 5 bases and J dropped 9; count of bases not matched to a gene: 9. The CDR3 region has the DNA TGTGCCAGCAGTCCGCTAGCGGGAGGACCAGGTGAGCAGTTCTTC. Translating gives CASSPLAGGPGEQFF. Together with reference TRBV2 and TRBJ2-1, the CDR3 gives the full variable domain: EPEVTQTPSHQVTQMGQEVILRCVPISNHLYFYWYRQILGQKVEFLVSFYNNEISEKSEIFDDQFSVERPDGSNFTLKIRSTKLEDSAMYFCASSPLAGGPGEQFFGPGTRLTVL.

A single count supports this clone. The V and J genes are TRBV19 and TRBJ2-3, with 9 nucleotides matching TRBD2. Germline V gene data show CDR1 as LNHDA and CDR2 as SQIVND (reference sequence). The CDR3 contains 16 residues. The V and J ends lost 2 bases and 6 bases, in that order; junction bases with no gene match: 9. The CDR3 spells CASSINPSGARDTQYF. The CDR3 DNA is TGTGCCAGTAGTATAAATCCTAGCGGGGCTCGGGATACGCAGTATTTT. Full variable domain (rest looked up from reference TRBV19 and TRBJ2-3): DGGITQSPKYLFRKEGQNVTLSCEQNLNHDAMYWYRQDPGQGLRLIYYSQIVNDFQKGDIAEGYSVSREKKESFPLTVTSAQKNPTAFYLCASSINPSGARDTQYFGPGTRLTVL.

V and J are TRBV16 and TRBJ2-7; D gene ambiguous. V lost 1 base and J lost 0, with 10 bases in between. The CDR3 sequence is 15 residues long. Germline lookup yields CDR1 KGHSY and CDR2 FQNENV. The CDR3 reads CASSQWAGVSYEQYF. CDR3 bases: TGTGCCAGCAGCCAATGGGCAGGAGTCTCCTACGAGCAGTACTTC.

The CDR3 sequence: CASSYAGGTDTQYF. DNA of the CDR3: TGTGCCAGCAGTTACGCGGGGGGCACAGATACGCAGTATTTT. The V and J genes are TRBV6-5 and TRBJ2-3; 7 nucleotides match TRBD2. The CDR3 extends over 14 amino acids. The V gene end was trimmed by 2 bases and the J gene end by 1 base; junction bases not matched to a gene: 0. CDR1 is MNHEY and CDR2 is SVGAGI in the germline V gene.

The chain employs TRBV7-6 and TRBJ2-2; D possibly matches TRBD1 or TRBD2 (6 bases each). The V and J ends lost 6 bases and 4 bases respectively, with 15 bases between them. The CDR3 totals 15 residues. Germline loops: CDR1 SGHVS, CDR2 FNYEAQ. The CDR3 protein is CASSVMGGGTGELFF. The CDR3 nucleotides are TGTGCCAGCAGTGTCATGGGGGGCGGCACCGGGGAGCTGTTTTTT.

The rearrangement uses TRBV27 and TRBJ2-7, with D tentatively TRBD2 (5 bases). Trimming took off 0 bases at V and 3 bases at J, with 9 bases between the two ends. The CDR3 spans 14 residues. CDR1 and CDR2 from the germline V gene are MNHEY and SMNVEV (reference sequence). The CDR3 nucleotides are TGTGCCAGCAGTTTATCCGGACTCTACTACGAGCAGTACTTC. Protein: CASSLSGLYYEQYF.

This chain links TRBV5-1 with TRBJ2-1; TRBD1 might be the D (5 bases). V lost 3 bases, J lost 3 bases, and 7 bases lay in between. There are 13 residues in the CDR3. Germline lookup yields CDR1 SGHRS and CDR2 YFSETQ. The CDR3 sequence is CASSSDSYNEQFF. Written as DNA, the CDR3 is TGCGCCAGCAGCTCTGACAGCTACAATGAGCAGTTCTTC.

The V call is TRBV7-8, the J call TRBJ1-1; no firm D call. This CDR3 is 15 amino acids long. The V gene's germline CDR1 is SGHVS and CDR2 FQNEAQ. The V end was cut by 1 base, the J end by 3 bases, with 12 bases between. The CDR3 nucleotides read TGTGCCAGCAGCTTAGGGTTTCAGTCATACACTGAAGCTTTCTTT. This gives the protein CASSLGFQSYTEAFF.

This clone was seen a single time. This sequence joins TRBV21-1 and TRBJ2-7; the DNA was not compared with TRBD1, the D call given in the table. TRBV21-1 is an annotated pseudogene. This CDR3 comprises 14 residues. The CDR3 coding sequence is TGTGCCAGCAGCCCGGGACAGGGGGGCCACGAGCAGTACTTC. It yields the protein CASSPGQGGHEQYF.

The J gene is TRBJ2-1, the V gene TRBV2; D may be TRBD1 (5 bases). The ends were cut back, 7 bases at V and 0 bases at J, with 16 bases in the middle. CDR1 is SNHLY and CDR2 is FYNNEI in the germline V gene. This CDR3 is 16 amino acids long. In nucleotides, the CDR3 is TGTGCCAGCATGAAGGGGAAAGGAAGCTCCTACAATGAGCAGTTCTTC. Amino acid sequence: CASMKGKGSSYNEQFF.

With regard to this clone: No DNA is shown, since the ends of the CDR3 on it are uncertain; the CDR3 is the one TCRdb lists. J is TRBJ1-2 and V is TRBV9. Germline V gene lookup returns CDR1 SGDLS and CDR2 YYNGEE. The CDR3 spans 15 residues, counting both ends. CDR3 in amino acids: CASSASSGRAYGYTF.

The rearrangement links TRBV7-2 to TRBJ2-7; no definite D call. The germline CDR1 and CDR2 sequences are SGHTA and FQGNSA. Trimming removed 3 bases from V and 4 bases from J, with 16 bases in between. This CDR3 region has 15 residues. CDR3 sequence: CASSFPSDPFYEQYF. CDR3 in DNA: TGTGCCAGCAGCTTCCCCTCGGATCCCTTTTACGAGCAGTACTTC.

The genes are TRBV10-1 and TRBJ2-1; D is unresolved. The V and J ends lost 3 bases and 4 bases respectively, with 7 bases between them. Germline CDR1 is WNHNN and CDR2 is SYGVQD (reference sequence). The CDR3 is made up of 13 amino acids. CDR3 sequence reads: CASSESQYNEQFF. For the CDR3, the DNA is TGCGCCAGCAGTGAAAGCCAATACAATGAGCAGTTCTTC.

The rearrangement links TRBV19 to TRBJ2-2; D ambiguous. Germline loops: CDR1 LNHDA, CDR2 SQIVND (reference sequence). This CDR3 contains 14 residues. Between the trimmed V and J ends, which lost 8 bases and 1 base, there was a span of 11 bases. CDR3 residues: CASGPWENTGELFF. CDR3 sequence (DNA): TGTGCCAGTGGTCCATGGGAGAACACCGGGGAGCTGTTTTTT.

This sequence joins TRBV27 and TRBJ1-2; the D is unclear. The CDR3 length is 13 residues. Per the germline V gene, CDR1 is MNHEY and CDR2 is SMNVEV (reference sequence). V lost 5 bases to trimming and J lost 4 bases, with 11 bases between them. The CDR3, as DNA: TGTGCCAGCAGTCCTGGACGGATCTATGGCTACACCTTC. Its protein product is CASSPGRIYGYTF.